These 18 T cell receptor beta chains came from one sample sequenced in a study of blood T cell repertoires in COVID-19. Profiled with immunoSEQ multiplex PCR; TCRdb holds only in-frame clones, not every one. The table lists around 400,000 clones, about 87% of them singletons, with 2% to 2.5% in the top ten. The sequencing sample was made of peripheral blood. The receptors originated from an older woman with COVID-19, enrolled during active disease.

This clone occurred once. V usage is TRBV2 and J usage is TRBJ2-3, with 8 bases matching TRBD2. Germline V CDR1 and CDR2: SNHLY, FYNNEI. The V and J ends lost 5 bases and 2 bases, in that order; junction bases with no gene match: 3. The CDR3 consists of 14 residues. The CDR3 here is CASSFSGNTDTQYF. The CDR3 nucleotides are TGTGCCAGCAGTTTTAGCGGGAACACAGATACGCAGTATTTT.

The chain is built from TRBV6-5 and TRBJ2-7, with 8 bases matching TRBD2. Germline lookup yields CDR1 MNHEY and CDR2 SVGAGI. This CDR3 region has 15 residues. Trimming removed 7 bases from V and 5 bases from J; junction bases left unmatched: 13. This CDR3 reads CASNLGAGGRNEQYF. The CDR3 bases are TGTGCCAGCAACCTAGGGGCGGGGGGTCGGAACGAGCAGTACTTC.

The chain employs TRBV27 and TRBJ2-7; a possible D gene is TRBD1 (7 bases). V was pared by 5 bases and J by 2 bases, with 13 bases between. The CDR3 runs 14 residues. Looked up from germline, CDR1 is MNHEY and CDR2 is SMNVEV (reference sequence). The CDR3 loop is CASSRRGETYEQYF. The DNA of the CDR3 is TGTGCCAGCAGTCGCAGGGGGGAAACCTACGAGCAGTACTTC.

The table lists this clone with a count of one. This chain links TRBV29-1 with TRBJ1-1; D ambiguous. CDR3 length: 13 residues. The V and J ends lost 1 base and 2 bases respectively, with 8 bases between them. Germline CDR1 SQVTM, CDR2 ANQGSEA. The CDR3 sequence is CSVEGEANTEAFF. As DNA, the CDR3 is TGCAGCGTTGAAGGTGAGGCCAACACTGAAGCTTTCTTT.

This clone was detected ten times or more. The chain combines TRBV5-5 with TRBJ2-1; a weak D match, TRBD2 (5 bases). The ends were cut back, 0 bases at V and 2 bases at J, with 9 bases in the middle. There are 15 residues in the CDR3. Germline-derived CDR1 and CDR2 are SGHKS and YYEKEE (reference sequence). The CDR3 spells CASSLEDSPYNEQFF. The CDR3 DNA reads as TGTGCCAGCAGCTTGGAGGACTCTCCCTACAATGAGCAGTTCTTC.

The rearrangement joins TRBV24-1 to TRBJ2-1; possibly TRBD1 for D (6 bases). CDR3 size: 13 residues. CDR1 is KGHDR, CDR2 SFDVKD, per germline. Trimming took 9 bases from V and 4 from J, leaving 12 bases between them. The CDR3 here is CATWDKSYNEQFF. CDR3 nucleotides: TGTGCCACCTGGGACAAATCATACAATGAGCAGTTCTTC.

The rearrangement uses TRBV9 and TRBJ2-2; D is ambiguous. V was clipped by 3 bases and J by 1 base, with 10 bases between them. The V gene's germline CDR1 is SGDLS and CDR2 YYNGEE. CDR3 size: 15 residues. The CDR3 spells CASSGSLLNTGELFF. The CDR3 DNA sequence: TGTGCCAGCAGCGGGAGCTTGCTGAACACCGGGGAGCTGTTTTTT.

This sequence joins TRBV11-3 and TRBJ2-1, with D perhaps TRBD1 (6 bases). CDR1 and CDR2 (germline): SGHNT, YENEEA. Deletions cut 5 bases from V and 0 bases from J, with 8 bases between. The CDR3 extends over 14 amino acids. CDR3 loop: CASSPDSSYNEQFF. The CDR3 region has the DNA TGTGCCAGCAGCCCGGACAGCTCCTACAATGAGCAGTTCTTC. The complete variable domain, with remaining parts taken from reference TRBV11-3 and TRBJ2-1, reads EAGVVQSPRYKIIEKKQPVAFWCNPISGHNTLYWYLQNLGQGPELLIRYENEEAVDDSQLPKDRFSAERLKGVDSTLKIQPAELGDSAVYLCASSPDSSYNEQFFGPGTRLTVL.

The chain couples TRBV9 to TRBJ1-2; tentatively, D is TRBD1 (6 bases). This CDR3 contains 12 residues. The V and J ends lost 3 bases and 7 bases respectively, with 10 bases between them. Germline loops: CDR1 SGDLS, CDR2 YYNGEE. The CDR3 here is CASSETGSGYTF. The CDR3 DNA reads TGTGCCAGCAGCGAAACAGGGTCTGGCTACACCTTC.

This clone occurred a few times. This sequence joins TRBV5-1 and TRBJ1-1, with 10 bases lining up with TRBD1. CDR3 length: 17 amino acids. Germline assignment: CDR1 SGHRS and CDR2 YFSETQ. V dropped 4 bases and J dropped 5; count of bases not matched to a gene: 14. The CDR3 here is CASSRTKSDRGGTEAFF. CDR3 bases: TGCGCCAGCAGCCGGACCAAATCGGACAGGGGGGGTACTGAAGCTTTCTTT.

V is TRBV5-4 and J is TRBJ1-1, with TRBD1 matching 7 bases. V lost 4 bases to trimming and J lost 1 base; unmatched junction nucleotides: 7. The germline V gene has CDR1 SGHNT and CDR2 YYREEE (reference sequence). The CDR3 has 15 amino acids. The CDR3 loop is CASSPRDRTNTEAFF. In DNA form, the CDR3 reads TGTGCCAGCAGCCCCCGGGACAGAACGAACACTGAAGCTTTCTTT. The full variable domain, its missing parts supplied by reference TRBV5-4 and TRBJ1-1, is ETGVTQSPTHLIKTRGQQVTLRCSSQSGHNTVSWYQQALGQGPQFIFQYYREEENGRGNFPPRFSGLQFPNYSSELNVNALELDDSALYLCASSPRDRTNTEAFFGQGTRLTVV.

The V and J genes are TRBV28 and TRBJ1-2; D gene uncertain. Looked up from germline, CDR1 is MDHEN and CDR2 is SYDVKM. The CDR3 extends over 11 amino acids. The V end was cut by 4 bases, the J end by 4 bases, with 4 bases between. The CDR3 is CASSYIYGYTF. The CDR3 DNA is TGTGCCAGCAGTTACATCTATGGCTACACCTTC.

The rearrangement joins TRBV6-1 to TRBJ1-1; 9 bases line up with TRBD1. V gave up 3 bases and J gave up 6 bases; unmatched junction bases: 11. The CDR3 runs 16 residues. Germline V gives CDR1 MNHNS, CDR2 SASEGT. The DNA for the CDR3 is TGTGCCAGCAGTGAGTTGGGGACAGGGTTTTGGTCTGAAGCTTTCTTT. Protein sequence: CASSELGTGFWSEAFF.

The chain employs TRBV15 and TRBJ2-5, with 7 nucleotides matching TRBD1. With V trimmed by 0 bases and J by 7 bases, 5 bases remained unmatched. CDR1 and CDR2 (germline): LNHNV, YYDKDF (reference sequence). The CDR3 length is 14 residues. The DNA for the CDR3 is TGTGCCACCAGCAGAGATAAGGGGGCAGGGACCCAGTACTTC. Amino acid sequence: CATSRDKGAGTQYF.

The CDR3 DNA reads as TGTGCCAGCAGTGAAGCTAGGGGGACGAATGGCTACACCTTC. It codes for CASSEARGTNGYTF. V gene TRBV6-1 combines with J gene TRBJ1-2, with D possibly matching TRBD1 (6 bases). The CDR3 runs 14 residues. Germline loops: CDR1 MNHNS, CDR2 SASEGT. Deletions cut 0 bases from V and 6 bases from J, with 11 bases between.

The chain links TRBV7-8 to TRBJ2-1, with 7 bases aligning to TRBD1. The CDR3 runs 16 residues. Germline CDR1 SGHVS, CDR2 FQNEAQ. The V and J ends lost 5 bases and 5 bases, in that order; junction bases with no gene match: 12. CDR3 sequence (DNA): TGTGCCAGCAGCCGCCTCCCCGGACAGGAGAACAATGAGCAGTTCTTC. This gives the protein CASSRLPGQENNEQFF.

The chain couples TRBV27 to TRBJ1-2; TRBD1 aligns across 11 bases. The V segment lost 5 bases and the J segment 5 bases; nucleotides outside the gene matches: 4. The germline CDR1 and CDR2 sequences are MNHEY and SMNVEV (reference sequence). The CDR3 has 14 amino acids. DNA of the CDR3: TGTGCCAGCAGTCCAGGACAGGGGGCATATGGCTACACCTTC. Translating gives CASSPGQGAYGYTF.

The V gene is TRBV28, the J gene TRBJ2-2; 8 bases line up with TRBD2. This CDR3 region has 14 residues. Losses at the gene ends were 3 bases for V and 5 bases for J; bases not matched to a gene: 2. Germline V gene sequence: CDR1 MDHEN, CDR2 SYDVKM. CDR3 sequence reads: CASSLRGVTGELFF. The DNA for the CDR3 is TGTGCCAGCAGTTTGCGGGGGGTGACCGGGGAGCTGTTTTTT.